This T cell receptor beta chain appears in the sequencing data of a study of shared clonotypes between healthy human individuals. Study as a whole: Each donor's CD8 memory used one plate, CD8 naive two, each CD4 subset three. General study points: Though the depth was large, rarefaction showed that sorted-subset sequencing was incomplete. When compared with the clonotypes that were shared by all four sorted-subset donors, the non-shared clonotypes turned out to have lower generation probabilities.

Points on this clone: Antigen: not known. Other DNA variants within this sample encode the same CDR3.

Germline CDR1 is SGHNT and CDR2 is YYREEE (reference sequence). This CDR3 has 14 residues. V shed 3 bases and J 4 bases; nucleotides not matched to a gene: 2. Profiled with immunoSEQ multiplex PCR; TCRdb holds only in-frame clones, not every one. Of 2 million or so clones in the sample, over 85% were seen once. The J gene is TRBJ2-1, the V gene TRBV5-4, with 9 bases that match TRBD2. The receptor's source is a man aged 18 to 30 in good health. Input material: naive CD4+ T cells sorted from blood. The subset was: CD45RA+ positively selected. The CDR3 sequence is CASSSTSGYNEQFF. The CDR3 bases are TGTGCCAGCAGCTCGACTAGCGGATACAATGAGCAGTTCTTC.